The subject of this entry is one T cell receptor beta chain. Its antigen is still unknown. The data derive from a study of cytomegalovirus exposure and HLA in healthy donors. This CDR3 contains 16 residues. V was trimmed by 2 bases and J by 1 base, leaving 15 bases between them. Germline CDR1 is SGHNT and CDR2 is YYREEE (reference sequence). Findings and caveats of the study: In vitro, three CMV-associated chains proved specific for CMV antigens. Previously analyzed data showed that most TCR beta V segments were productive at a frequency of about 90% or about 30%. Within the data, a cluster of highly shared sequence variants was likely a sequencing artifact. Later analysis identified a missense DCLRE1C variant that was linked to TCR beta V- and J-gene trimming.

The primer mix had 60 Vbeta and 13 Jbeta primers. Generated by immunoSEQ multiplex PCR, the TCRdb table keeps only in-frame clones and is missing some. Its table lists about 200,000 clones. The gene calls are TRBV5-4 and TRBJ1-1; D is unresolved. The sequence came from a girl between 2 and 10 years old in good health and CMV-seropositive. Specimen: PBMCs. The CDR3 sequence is CASSFGGAAGNTEAFF. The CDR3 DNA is TGTGCCAGCAGCTTCGGAGGCGCCGCGGGGAACACTGAAGCTTTCTTT.